The 13 T cell receptor beta chains listed next were all sequenced from one sample in a study of blood T cell repertoires in COVID-19. Profiling relied on immunoSEQ multiplex PCR, and the TCRdb table lists in-frame clones only, not all of them. The sample lists roughly 340,000 clones, 85% to 90% occurring once. Sequencing was carried out using peripheral blood. The receptor set was obtained from a woman aged 50 to 60 with COVID-19, enrolled during active disease.

The chain joins TRBV11-2 to TRBJ2-6; perhaps TRBD2 as D (6 bases). Per the germline V gene, CDR1 is SGHAT and CDR2 is FQNNGV. The CDR3 runs 16 residues. V was trimmed by 2 bases and J by 0 bases, leaving 8 bases between them. The CDR3 here is CASSLFGSSGANVLTF. CDR3 sequence (DNA): TGTGCCAGCAGCTTATTCGGGAGCTCTGGGGCCAACGTCCTGACTTTC.

This chain links TRBV19 with TRBJ1-1; D may be TRBD1 (6 bases). V lost 5 bases and J 0 bases, leaving 13 bases between the germline ends. Per germline, CDR1 LNHDA and CDR2 SQIVND (reference sequence). The CDR3 totals 15 residues. CDR3 protein: CASSVGQSMNTEAFF. The CDR3 region has the DNA TGTGCCAGTAGTGTCGGACAGTCCATGAACACTGAAGCTTTCTTT.

The chain carries TRBV28 and TRBJ1-2; 7 nucleotides line up with TRBD1. Germline V gene data show CDR1 as MDHEN and CDR2 as SYDVKM. V gave up 4 bases and J gave up 5 bases; unmatched junction bases: 19. The CDR3 is 18 residues long. The CDR3 sequence is CASSSSTGKGALAYGYTF. CDR3 nucleotide sequence: TGTGCCAGCAGTTCCTCGACAGGGAAGGGAGCTCTAGCTTATGGCTACACCTTC.

The rearrangement uses TRBV4-3 and TRBJ2-3; perhaps TRBD1 as D (5 bases). Per the germline V gene, CDR1 is LGHNA and CDR2 is YSLEER. The germline V and J ends were trimmed by 6 bases and 4 bases, with 17 bases remaining between them. The CDR3 extends over 15 amino acids. For the CDR3, the DNA is TGCGCCAGCAGTAAAAGGAAAAGGACATCAGATACGCAGTATTTT. The encoded protein is CASSKRKRTSDTQYF.

V usage is TRBV27 and J usage is TRBJ2-5; 10 bases align to TRBD1. This CDR3 has 15 amino acids. CDR1 and CDR2 (germline): MNHEY, SMNVEV (reference sequence). V was pared by 8 bases and J by 5 bases, with 11 bases of the junction left unmatched. CDR3 in amino acids: CASGNRGQGGETQYF. The CDR3 coding sequence is TGTGCCAGCGGAAATCGAGGACAGGGGGGCGAGACCCAGTACTTC.

The rearrangement links TRBV5-4 to TRBJ2-3; maybe TRBD1 (5 bases). Germline V gene lookup returns CDR1 SGHNT and CDR2 YYREEE (reference sequence). With 2 bases removed from V and 0 bases from J, the gap between germline ends came to 10 bases. CDR3 length: 15 residues. The chain's CDR3 is CASSFVTGSTDTQYF. CDR3 nucleotides: TGTGCCAGCAGCTTTGTAACAGGAAGCACAGATACGCAGTATTTT.

The chain has TRBV7-9 and TRBJ2-4, with a tentative D call TRBD1 (7 bases). The CDR3 loop spans 15 amino acids. Trimming left V 1 base short and J 7 bases short, with 14 bases between. CDR1 SEHNR and CDR2 FQNEAQ come from the germline V gene (reference sequence). The CDR3: CASSLVQGGSNIQYF. For the CDR3, the DNA is TGTGCCAGCAGCTTAGTTCAGGGGGGATCGAACATTCAGTACTTC.

V usage is TRBV27 and J usage is TRBJ2-7; D gene unclear. Germline-derived CDR1 and CDR2 are MNHEY and SMNVEV (reference sequence). The CDR3 is 11 residues long. The V end was cut by 8 bases, the J end by 6 bases, with 11 bases between. The CDR3 is CASLLGSEQYF. The DNA of the CDR3 is TGTGCCAGCCTCCTAGGTTCCGAGCAGTACTTC.

The gene calls are TRBV7-9 and TRBJ2-6; a possible D gene is TRBD1 (6 bases). Trimming pared 5 bases from V and 0 bases from J, leaving 23 bases between. The CDR3 runs to 20 residues. Germline values: CDR1 SEHNR, CDR2 FQNEAQ (reference sequence). CDR3 sequence: CASSTTKGELGSSGANVLTF. The CDR3 bases are TGTGCCAGCAGCACCACCAAGGGGGAGCTAGGCAGCTCTGGGGCCAACGTCCTGACTTTC.

This clone was observed once. The chain joins TRBV11-2 to TRBJ2-7; tentative D call: TRBD2 (6 bases). CDR3 length: 13 residues. V was pared by 6 bases and J by 0 bases, with 9 bases between. CDR1 and CDR2 (germline): SGHAT, FQNNGV. CDR3 nucleotides: TGTGCCAGCAGGGGAGGTATCTCCTACGAGCAGTACTTC. It encodes CASRGGISYEQYF. The full variable domain, its missing parts supplied by reference TRBV11-2 and TRBJ2-7, is EAGVAQSPRYKIIEKRQSVAFWCNPISGHATLYWYQQILGQGPKLLIQFQNNGVVDDSQLPKDRFSAERLKGVDSTLKIQPAKLEDSAVYLCASRGGISYEQYFGPGTRLTVT.

A single count supports this clone. The genes are TRBV7-2 and TRBJ2-7; D is possibly TRBD2 (7 bases). The CDR3 runs to 15 residues. V lost 5 bases to trimming and J lost 3 bases, with 17 bases between them. The germline V gene has CDR1 SGHTA and CDR2 FQGNSA. For the CDR3, the DNA is TGTGCCAGCAGCCCGGAGGGGGGGTACGGCTACGAGCAGTACTTC. Protein product: CASSPEGGYGYEQYF.

The gene calls are TRBV7-9 and TRBJ1-3; a possible D gene is TRBD1 (5 bases). Germline V gives CDR1 SEHNR, CDR2 FQNEAQ (reference sequence). Trimming took 5 bases from V and 6 from J, leaving 11 bases between them. CDR3 length equals 13 residues. For the CDR3, the DNA is TGTGCCAGCAGCCTAGGGGAGACAAACACCATATATTTT. Translated, it gives CASSLGETNTIYF. Full variable domain (remainder filled in from reference TRBV7-9 and TRBJ1-3): DTGVSQNPRHKITKRGQNVTFRCDPISEHNRLYWYRQTLGQGPEFLTYFQNEAQLEKSRLLSDRFSAERPKGSFSTLEIQRTEQGDSAMYLCASSLGETNTIYFGEGSWLTVV.

The chain couples TRBV6-2 or TRBV6-3 to TRBJ2-1, with TRBD1 identical over 9 bases. V dropped 6 bases and J dropped 5; count of bases not matched to a gene: 8. This CDR3 comprises 15 residues. The germline V gene encodes CDR1 MNHEY and CDR2 SVGEGT. The CDR3 loop is CASSVGQGLDNEQFF. The CDR3 DNA reads as TGTGCCAGCAGCGTAGGACAGGGGCTAGACAATGAGCAGTTCTTC.